The table lists the clone carrying this T cell receptor beta chain with a few counts. What it recognizes is unknown. This specimen belongs to a study of T cell responses to AZD1222 COVID-19 vaccine. The table came from immunoSEQ multiplex PCR; TCRdb's copy has only in-frame clones and leaves some out. The sample has about 85,000 clones, 75% to 90% seen once; the top ten hold roughly 4.3%. Study conclusions and caveats: After the peak T cell response, and only then, were repertoires sampled. Spike-wide vaccine-associated CD4 TCRs dominated at 160-218 and 743-854. The study found Spike-specific TCR breadth and depth rose after two AZD1222 doses. Reportedly, nearly half the spike-specific TCRs target unmutated variant regions.

Sequenced here: peripheral blood, sampled 28 days after the second AZD1222 dose. The TCR sequence derives from an adult who received the AZD1222 COVID-19 vaccine.

In nucleotides, the CDR3 is TGCGCCAGCAGCCAAGATGCAGGGGGAGGCTACGAGCAGTACTTC. It specifies CASSQDAGGGYEQYF. J is TRBJ2-7 and V is TRBV4-3, with a weak D call TRBD1 (7 bases). With 0 bases removed from V and 3 bases from J, the gap between germline ends came to 12 bases. The CDR3 sequence is 15 residues long. Germline lookup yields CDR1 LGHNA and CDR2 YSLEER.